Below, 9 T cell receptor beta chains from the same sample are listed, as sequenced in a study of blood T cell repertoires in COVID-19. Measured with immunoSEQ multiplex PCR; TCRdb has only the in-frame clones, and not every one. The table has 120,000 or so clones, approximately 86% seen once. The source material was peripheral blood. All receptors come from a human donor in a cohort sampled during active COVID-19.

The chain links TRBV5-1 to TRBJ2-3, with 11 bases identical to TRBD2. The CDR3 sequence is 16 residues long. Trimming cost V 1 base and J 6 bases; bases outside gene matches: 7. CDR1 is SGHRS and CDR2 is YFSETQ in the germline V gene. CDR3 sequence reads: CASSLSASGGLDTQYF. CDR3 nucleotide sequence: TGCGCCAGCAGCTTGTCGGCTAGCGGGGGGTTGGATACGCAGTATTTT.

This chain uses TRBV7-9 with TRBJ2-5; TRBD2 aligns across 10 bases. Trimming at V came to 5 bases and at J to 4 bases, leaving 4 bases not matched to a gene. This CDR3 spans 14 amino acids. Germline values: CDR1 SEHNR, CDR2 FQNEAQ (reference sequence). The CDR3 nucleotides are TGTGCCAGCAGCCCTAGCGGGAGCAGAGAGACCCAGTACTTC. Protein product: CASSPSGSRETQYF.

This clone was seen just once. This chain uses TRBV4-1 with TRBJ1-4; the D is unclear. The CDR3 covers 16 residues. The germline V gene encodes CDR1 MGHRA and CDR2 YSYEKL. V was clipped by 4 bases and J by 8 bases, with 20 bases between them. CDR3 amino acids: CASSRIPMDLDEKLFF. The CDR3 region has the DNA TGCGCCAGCAGCCGCATCCCGATGGACTTGGACGAAAAACTGTTTTTT.

Written as DNA, the CDR3 is TGTGCCAGCAGTTACTTTGGACTAGCGGGAGGGGTTGAGCAGTTCTTC. This gives the protein CASSYFGLAGGVEQFF. V is TRBV6-2 or TRBV6-3 and J is TRBJ2-1, with 15 bases fitting TRBD2. Per germline, CDR1 MNHEY and CDR2 SVGEGT. The CDR3 contains 16 residues. Trimming at V came to 1 base and at J to 9 bases, leaving 4 bases not matched to a gene.

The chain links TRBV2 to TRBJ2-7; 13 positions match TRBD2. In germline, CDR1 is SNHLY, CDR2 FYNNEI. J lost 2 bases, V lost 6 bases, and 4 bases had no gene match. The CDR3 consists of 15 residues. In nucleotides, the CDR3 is TGTGCCAGCAGGACGGGACTAGCGGGGCCCTACGAGCAGTACTTC. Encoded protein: CASRTGLAGPYEQYF. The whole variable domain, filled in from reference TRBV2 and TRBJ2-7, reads EPEVTQTPSHQVTQMGQEVILRCVPISNHLYFYWYRQILGQKVEFLVSFYNNEISEKSEIFDDQFSVERPDGSNFTLKIRSTKLEDSAMYFCASRTGLAGPYEQYFGPGTRLTVT.

The CDR3 sequence: CASSQDVTGYEQYF. CDR3 in DNA: TGTGCCAGCAGCCAAGATGTGACGGGGTACGAGCAGTACTTC. The V call is TRBV14, the J call TRBJ2-7; tentative D call: TRBD2 (5 bases). V was trimmed by 0 bases and J by 4 bases, leaving 10 bases between them. Germline-derived CDR1 and CDR2 are SGHDN and FVKESK. There are 14 residues in the CDR3.

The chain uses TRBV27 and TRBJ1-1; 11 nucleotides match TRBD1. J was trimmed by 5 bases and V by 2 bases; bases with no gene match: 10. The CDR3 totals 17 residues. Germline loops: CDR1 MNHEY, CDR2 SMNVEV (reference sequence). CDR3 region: CASSLIPGTGGGTEAFF. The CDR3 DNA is TGTGCCAGCAGTTTAATTCCCGGGACAGGGGGGGGGACTGAAGCTTTCTTT.

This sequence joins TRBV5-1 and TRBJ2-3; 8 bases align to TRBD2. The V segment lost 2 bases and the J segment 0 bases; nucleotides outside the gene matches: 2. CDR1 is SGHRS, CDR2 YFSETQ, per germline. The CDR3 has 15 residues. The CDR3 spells CASSLSGSSTDTQYF. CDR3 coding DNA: TGCGCCAGCAGCTTAAGCGGGAGTAGCACAGATACGCAGTATTTT.

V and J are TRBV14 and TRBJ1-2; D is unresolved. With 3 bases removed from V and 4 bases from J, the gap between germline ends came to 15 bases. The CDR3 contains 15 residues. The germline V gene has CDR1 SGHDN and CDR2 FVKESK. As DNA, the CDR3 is TGTGCCAGCAGCCAGGAGGCCAGAACCATCTATGGCTACACCTTC. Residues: CASSQEARTIYGYTF.